In its sample, the clone carrying this T cell receptor beta chain was seen many times. Antigen unknown. The 5'RACE template-switching step produced TCR cDNA and added a universal primer site and UMIs. TCRdb ran MiXCR on the 5' RACE reads and lists one entry per CDR3 protein. The sample records 350,000 to 550,000 distinct CDR3 sequences, around 19% being singletons. This entry comes from a study of T cells after yellow fever vaccination. About the study: Some fractions had low cell numbers, and these were prepared with SMART-Seq v4 Ultra Low Input. Regarding the study as a whole: Booster samples showed a return of most primary-vaccination clones (roughly 96% CD4, 80% to 90% CD8). The bulk population could contribute abundant contaminating clonotypes to FACS-sorted repertoires.

Trimming stripped 5 bases from V and 4 bases from J, with 13 bases between. This CDR3 has 14 residues. Germline assignment: CDR1 SGHTA and CDR2 FQGTGA. This TCR derives from a man aged 18 to 29 who received the YFV17D yellow fever vaccine. Sequencing was performed on PBMCs, taken before the yellow fever booster vaccination. The chain has TRBV7-3 and TRBJ2-3; a weak D match, TRBD2 (6 bases). The CDR3 spells CASSPFAGSDTQYF. CDR3 sequence (DNA): TGTGCCAGCAGCCCCTTTGCGGGGTCAGATACGCAGTATTTT.